What follows are 31 T cell receptor beta chains derived from one specimen sequenced in a study of CD8+CD57+ T cells in acquired aplastic anemia. Investigators profiled TCR beta VDJ and CDR3 from genomic DNA template. TCRdb reprocessed the reads with MiXCR, giving one entry per CDR3 protein. Here the sample spans 150,000 to 200,000 distinct CDR3 sequences, over 60% being singletons. The sample consisted of sorted CD4+, CD8+, or CD8+CD57+ T cells (not recorded which) from PBMCs. The receptors here all came from a human donor with severe aplastic anemia or a healthy control (not recorded which).

The V call is TRBV15, the J call TRBJ2-5; D assignment may be TRBD1 or TRBD2 (5 bases each). Trimming stripped 1 base from V and 3 bases from J, with 15 bases between. Germline V gene lookup returns CDR1 LNHNV and CDR2 YYDKDF (reference sequence). This CDR3 region has 16 residues. This CDR3 reads CATSRGVGLGEETQYF. The CDR3 bases are TGTGCCACCAGCAGAGGTGTCGGACTGGGGGAAGAGACCCAGTACTTC.

This clonotype was counted at least ten times. The chain employs TRBV6-5 and TRBJ2-2, with 11 positions matching TRBD1. The trim removed 6 bases at V and 7 bases at J, leaving 7 bases unmatched. Germline V gives CDR1 MNHEY, CDR2 SVGAGI. The CDR3 covers 15 residues. As DNA, the CDR3 is TGTGCCAGCAGAATTGGACAGGGGGCAGTCGGGGAGCTGTTTTTT. Amino acid sequence: CASRIGQGAVGELFF.

CDR3: CSATPGQGGTEAFF. CDR3 nucleotide sequence: TGCAGTGCTACGCCAGGACAGGGAGGCACTGAAGCTTTCTTT. The V call is TRBV20-1, the J call TRBJ1-1; 8 nucleotides agree with TRBD1. After removal of 4 bases from V and 4 bases from J, the junction contained 8 bases not matched to a gene. The CDR3 contains 14 residues. Germline V gene sequence: CDR1 DFQATT, CDR2 SNEGSKA (reference sequence).

V gene TRBV2 combines with J gene TRBJ1-2; D possibly corresponds to TRBD1 (5 bases). CDR1 SNHLY and CDR2 FYNNEI come from the germline V gene. There are 14 residues in the CDR3. V gave up 4 bases and J gave up 1 base, with 10 bases separating them. This CDR3 is CASSVLTDNYGYTF. CDR3 nucleotide sequence: TGTGCCAGCAGTGTTTTGACAGATAACTATGGCTACACCTTC.

To note about this clonotype: This likely comes from a read error, as the CDR3 has no conserved phenylalanine or tryptophan at its end. No DNA is shown, since the ends of the CDR3 on it are uncertain; the CDR3 is the one TCRdb lists. The V gene is TRBV12-5, the J gene TRBJ2-5; TRBD1 is the table's D call and was not checked against the DNA. In germline, CDR1 is LGHNT, CDR2 FRNRAP. The CDR3 extends over 8 residues, inclusive of both ends. The CDR3 protein is CASGGRDR.

Remarks on this clonotype: The junction departs from germline at one end; a sequencing error may be responsible. V gene TRBV25-1 combines with J gene TRBJ1-5, with 12 bases identical to TRBD1. The CDR3 is made up of 17 amino acids. Germline values: CDR1 MGHDK, CDR2 SYGVNS. The CDR3 protein is CASSPEGQGASGQPQRF. The CDR3 DNA reads TGTGCCAGCAGCCCCGAGGGACAGGGGGCTAGCGGGCAGCCCCAGCGTTTT.

CDR3 in DNA: TGCAGCGTTGGTGGGGGATCGGGGACCCAGTACTTC. It codes for CSVGGGSGTQYF. The rearrangement uses TRBV29-1 and TRBJ2-5, with D perhaps given as TRBD1 or TRBD2 (5 bases each). Germline values: CDR1 SQVTM, CDR2 ANQGSEA. The CDR3 has 12 residues. V lost 4 bases to trimming and J lost 7 bases, with 13 bases between them.

This clonotype was counted at least ten times. The V gene is TRBV20-1, the J gene TRBJ2-7, with D perhaps matching TRBD2 (7 bases). Trimming left V 1 base short and J 7 bases short, with 17 bases between. CDR3 length: 14 residues. The germline V gene has CDR1 DFQATT and CDR2 SNEGSKA (reference sequence). CDR3 region: CSARVAGGQGEQYF. The CDR3, as DNA: TGCAGTGCTAGAGTAGCCGGGGGGCAGGGAGAGCAGTACTTC.

The chain carries TRBV19 and TRBJ2-7; TRBD1 agrees at 10 bases. Trimming removed 5 bases from V and 3 bases from J; junction bases left unmatched: 7. CDR1 is LNHDA and CDR2 is SQIVND in the germline V gene (reference sequence). This CDR3 region has 15 residues. CDR3 in amino acids: CASSARDRGIYEQYF. The CDR3 nucleotides are TGTGCCAGTAGTGCGCGGGACAGGGGTATCTACGAGCAGTACTTC.

This clonotype was observed at least ten times. The chain couples TRBV10-3 to TRBJ2-7, with D perhaps TRBD2 (5 bases). Trimming left V 3 bases short and J 0 bases short, with 12 bases between. This CDR3 region has 15 residues. Germline V gene sequence: CDR1 ENHRY, CDR2 SYGVKD. CDR3 sequence reads: CAISDVGDPSYEQYF. CDR3 in DNA: TGTGCCATCAGTGATGTGGGAGACCCCTCCTACGAGCAGTACTTC.

V and J are TRBV6-1 and TRBJ2-5; 7 bases match TRBD2. V gave up 6 bases and J gave up 4 bases; unmatched junction bases: 8. This CDR3 is 14 amino acids long. The germline V gene has CDR1 MNHNS and CDR2 SASEGT. The CDR3 region has the DNA TGTGCCAGCAGGCCACTAGCGCCAGGAGAGACCCAGTACTTC. It specifies CASRPLAPGETQYF.

This chain connects TRBV5-4 to TRBJ1-2, with TRBD1 identical over 7 bases. The CDR3 covers 12 residues. Per the germline V gene, CDR1 is SGHNT and CDR2 is YYREEE (reference sequence). With 2 bases clipped from V and 6 bases from J, the junction kept 1 base outside the gene matches. In nucleotides, the CDR3 is TGTGCCAGCAGCTTCCAGGGGGATGGCTACACCTTC. This sequence encodes CASSFQGDGYTF.

The chain employs TRBV5-1 and TRBJ1-1; D gene unclear. The V gene's germline CDR1 is SGHRS and CDR2 YFSETQ. V was shortened by 2 bases and J by 3 bases, with 8 bases between the two germline ends. The CDR3 has 13 amino acids. CDR3 DNA: TGCGCCAGCAGCTTCGACATGGACACTGAAGCTTTCTTT. This translates into CASSFDMDTEAFF.

The rearrangement uses TRBV10-3 and TRBJ2-7, with D possibly matching TRBD1 (7 bases). Trimming stripped 6 bases from V and 3 bases from J, with 15 bases between. CDR1 is ENHRY and CDR2 is SYGVKD in the germline V gene. The CDR3 loop spans 14 amino acids. The CDR3 here is CAIRQGTLVYEQYF. In nucleotides, the CDR3 is TGTGCCATCAGACAGGGGACTTTAGTCTACGAGCAGTACTTC.

Note on this clonotype: An end of the junction differs from the germline gene, which may be a read error. This chain links TRBV5-8 with TRBJ2-6, with 8 bases identical to TRBD1. Germline lookup yields CDR1 SGHTS and CDR2 YDEGEE. The CDR3 is 19 residues long. The CDR3 DNA is TGCGCCAGCAGCCGAATGACGCAGGGGGCAGATTCCGGGGCCAACGTCCTGACTTTC. It encodes CASSRMTQGADSGANVLTF.

CDR3 region: CASSLSSGNSYEQYF. In DNA form, the CDR3 reads TGTGCCAGCAGTTTGAGTAGCGGGAACTCCTACGAGCAGTACTTC. The rearrangement joins TRBV12-3 or TRBV12-4 to TRBJ2-7; 8 bases agree with TRBD2. The CDR3 spans 15 residues. V was clipped by 3 bases and J by 0 bases; unmatched bases: 4.

V and J are TRBV10-3 and TRBJ2-1; no clear D. Between the trimmed V and J ends, which lost 8 bases and 2 bases, there was a span of 10 bases. CDR1 ENHRY and CDR2 SYGVKD come from the germline V gene. The CDR3 extends over 13 amino acids. In DNA form, the CDR3 reads TGTGCCATCTCTGCCACCGCCTACAATGAGCAGTTCTTC. Amino acids: CAISATAYNEQFF.

The rearrangement joins TRBV7-2 to TRBJ2-7, with a possible D match to TRBD1 (6 bases). The CDR3 runs to 13 residues. From germline, CDR1 is SGHTA and CDR2 FQGNSA. Trimming removed 2 bases at V and 6 bases at J, with 11 bases between. CDR3 sequence reads: CASSLNREREQYF. The CDR3 nucleotides read TGTGCCAGCAGCTTAAACAGGGAGCGCGAGCAGTACTTC.

The genes are TRBV20-1 and TRBJ2-1, with 10 bases that match TRBD2. This CDR3 is 14 amino acids long. V gave up 3 bases and J gave up 6 bases; unmatched junction bases: 5. Germline CDR1 and CDR2: DFQATT and SNEGSKA (reference sequence). As DNA, the CDR3 is TGCAGTGCTAGGGGACTAGCGAGCCTCAATGAGCAGTTCTTC. As protein: CSARGLASLNEQFF.

The chain carries TRBV7-2 and TRBJ2-7; D not certain. CDR3 size: 12 residues. The germline gives CDR1 SGHTA, CDR2 FQGNSA. V shed 5 bases and J shed 4 bases, with 9 bases lying between them. The CDR3 region has the DNA TGTGCCAGCAGCCCCCGCCCTTACGAGCAGTACTTC. Protein sequence: CASSPRPYEQYF.

V and J are TRBV7-3 and TRBJ1-6; 7 bases are a match to TRBD1. The CDR3 sequence is 15 residues long. The germline CDR1 and CDR2 sequences are SGHTA and FQGTGA. J gave up 7 bases and V 5 bases, and 8 bases lay outside the gene matches. This chain's CDR3 is CASSPSTGRNSPLHF. CDR3 bases: TGTGCCAGCAGCCCTTCGACAGGGAGGAATTCACCCCTCCACTTT.

The rearrangement uses TRBV24-1 and TRBJ1-2, with TRBD1 as a possible D gene (5 bases). The V and J ends lost 5 bases and 8 bases respectively, with 26 bases between them. CDR1 is KGHDR and CDR2 is SFDVKD in the germline V gene. This CDR3 region has 17 residues. The CDR3, as DNA: TGTGCCACCAGTGTGAACCAACAGCAGGGATCAATTTACGGCTACACCTTC. Translation: CATSVNQQQGSIYGYTF.

DNA of the CDR3: TGTGCCACCAGTGATGGGGGGTATGGCTACACCTTC. Translation: CATSDGGYGYTF. The genes are TRBV24-1 and TRBJ1-2, with D perhaps TRBD1 (5 bases). The V end lost 3 bases, the J end lost 5 bases, and 6 bases lay between the germline ends. CDR3 length equals 12 residues. Germline-derived CDR1 and CDR2 are KGHDR and SFDVKD.

The chain combines TRBV9 with TRBJ1-3; 12 nucleotides agree with TRBD1. Germline loops: CDR1 SGDLS, CDR2 YYNGEE. The V segment lost 2 bases and the J segment 6 bases; nucleotides outside the gene matches: 6. The CDR3 spans 16 residues. CDR3 bases: TGTGCCAGCAGCGTGTACGGGACAGGGGGCAAAAACACCATATATTTT. Protein: CASSVYGTGGKNTIYF.

This clonotype was detected ten times or more. The J gene is TRBJ1-2, the V gene TRBV27, with a possible D match to TRBD1 (6 bases). Trimming shortened V by 4 bases and J by 0 bases, and 15 bases separated the two germline ends. This CDR3 comprises 16 residues. Germline CDR1 MNHEY, CDR2 SMNVEV (reference sequence). The CDR3 sequence is CASSSPRTEANYGYTF. In DNA, the CDR3 is TGTGCCAGCAGTTCCCCTAGGACAGAAGCTAACTATGGCTACACCTTC.

This clonotype appeared once. The chain uses TRBV7-9 and TRBJ2-1; 9 bases fit TRBD2. This CDR3 region has 15 residues. Germline V gene sequence: CDR1 SEHNR, CDR2 FQNEAQ (reference sequence). The V gene end was trimmed by 2 bases and the J gene end by 9 bases; junction bases not matched to a gene: 8. The CDR3 nucleotides are TGTGCCAGCAGCTTAAGGCGGGAGGGCCGCGGTGAGCAGTTCTTC. Protein sequence: CASSLRREGRGEQFF.

This rearrangement joins TRBV20-1 to TRBJ1-2; D gene unclear. Per germline, CDR1 DFQATT and CDR2 SNEGSKA (reference sequence). The CDR3 consists of 11 residues. Trimming pared 3 bases from V and 4 bases from J, leaving 6 bases between. CDR3 in DNA: TGCAGTGCTAGGGAAACCTATGGCTACACCTTC. The encoded protein is CSARETYGYTF.

This clonotype was found a few times. This chain joins TRBV24-1 and TRBJ2-2; no definite D call. With 5 bases removed from V and 4 bases from J, the gap between germline ends came to 7 bases. In germline, CDR1 is KGHDR, CDR2 SFDVKD. The CDR3 is 13 residues long. CDR3 coding DNA: TGTGCCACCAGTGCGTTGACCACCGGGGAGCTGTTTTTT. It codes for CATSALTTGELFF.

With regard to this clonotype: A read error may account for a junction end that differs from germline. The chain couples TRBV15 to TRBJ1-4, with TRBD1 matching over 7 bases. CDR1 is LNHNV, CDR2 YYDKDF, per germline (reference sequence). The CDR3 runs to 16 residues. The CDR3 is CATSGQVSGTNERLFF. The CDR3 nucleotides are TGTGCCACCAGCGGACAGGTATCTGGCACTAATGAAAGACTGTTTTTT.

This clonotype was seen once. This chain links TRBV2 with TRBJ1-5, with D perhaps TRBD1 (5 bases). V was clipped by 3 bases and J by 4 bases, with 10 bases between them. CDR1 SNHLY and CDR2 FYNNEI come from the germline V gene. There are 14 residues in the CDR3. In DNA, the CDR3 is TGTGCCAGCAGTGAGGTGACAGCGAATCAGCCCCAGCATTTT. Protein: CASSEVTANQPQHF.

This chain links TRBV28 with TRBJ2-7, with D perhaps TRBD2 (5 bases). Deletions cut 4 bases from V and 2 bases from J, with 12 bases between. The germline V gene has CDR1 MDHEN and CDR2 SYDVKM. This CDR3 spans 14 amino acids. This chain's CDR3 is CASSSAGGTYEQYF. The CDR3 DNA follows: TGTGCCAGCAGTTCGGCAGGAGGAACCTACGAGCAGTACTTC.